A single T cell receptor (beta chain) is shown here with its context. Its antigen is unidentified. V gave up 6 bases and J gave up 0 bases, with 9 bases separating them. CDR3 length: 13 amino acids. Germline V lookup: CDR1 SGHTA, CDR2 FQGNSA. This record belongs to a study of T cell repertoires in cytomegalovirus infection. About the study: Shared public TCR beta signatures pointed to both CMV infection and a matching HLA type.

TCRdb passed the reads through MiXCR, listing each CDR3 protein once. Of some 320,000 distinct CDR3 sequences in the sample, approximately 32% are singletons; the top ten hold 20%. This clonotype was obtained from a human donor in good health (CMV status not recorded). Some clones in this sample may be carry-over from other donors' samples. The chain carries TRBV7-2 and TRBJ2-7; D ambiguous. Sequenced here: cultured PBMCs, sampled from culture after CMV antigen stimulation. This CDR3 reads CASRSGSSYEQYF. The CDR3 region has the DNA TGTGCCAGCAGGTCAGGAAGCTCCTACGAGCAGTACTTC.